This T cell receptor (beta chain) was recorded in a study of cytomegalovirus exposure and HLA in healthy donors. In the study overall: The platform used for the roughly 110 validation repertoires matched that of the 666 first-cohort repertoires, a later analysis reported.

Here immunoSEQ multiplex PCR was the method, and the copy in TCRdb shows in-frame clones only, minus some. This table has about 83,000 clones, about 96% appearing once. From the 120-subject validation cohort, which was separate from the roughly 620-subject first cohort, the donors were drawn. CDR1 is SQVTM and CDR2 is ANQGSEA in the germline V gene. The CDR3 contains 14 residues. Trimming stripped 6 bases from V and 0 bases from J, with 14 bases between. Sequenced input: PBMCs. The sequence derives from a woman younger than 35 in good health and CMV-seronegative. The genes are TRBV29-1 and TRBJ1-1; no clear D. CDR3 DNA: TGCAGCGTCGTACTAGGACGGCTGAACACTGAAGCTTTCTTT. This gives the protein CSVVLGRLNTEAFF.